This TCR beta chain was sequenced during a study of T-cell memory formation after mild COVID-19. Study-wide results and limits: A balance of CD4 and CD8 characterized clones contracting day 15 to 85, whereas later expanders leaned CD4+. Contracting CD4+ clones lay largely in CM and EM, with CD8+ ones residing in EMRA.

From 5'RACE with constant-segment primers came TCR alpha and TCR beta cDNA libraries that carried sample barcodes and UMIs. TCRdb recomputed calls from the 5' RACE reads with MiXCR, one row per CDR3 protein. The sample consists of about 540,000 distinct CDR3 sequences, roughly 20% of them appearing once. About this clonotype itself: Antigen specificity is unknown.

Trimming left V 2 bases short and J 10 bases short, with 20 bases between. CDR3 length: 15 amino acids. Germline V gives CDR1 KGHSH, CDR2 LQKENI. The V and J genes are TRBV18 and TRBJ1-1; the D gene is possibly TRBD1 (6 bases). Sequencing was done on a sample of PBMCs or a T cell subset sorted from them (not recorded which). This sequence was found in an adult woman who had mild COVID-19 (a few samples of this study predate the infection). Cell type and time point are not known. CDR3 coding DNA: TGTGCCAGCTCACCAATTTACGACAGGAGAACACCAGCTTTCTTT. Translating gives CASSPIYDRRTPAFF.